This T cell receptor beta chain was recorded in a study of shared clonotypes between healthy human individuals. Notes on the study in general: Compared with memory subsets, naive subsets generally had larger estimated richness.

A remark on this clone: Its antigen is not identified.

Some clones are missing from TCRdb's copy, which holds only in-frame ones; the method was immunoSEQ multiplex PCR. The sample has some 2.3 million clones, over 90% seen once. The CDR3 spans 16 residues. The V gene lost 3 bases and the J gene lost 1 base, with 16 bases spanning the gap. From germline, CDR1 is LNHNV and CDR2 YYDKDF (reference sequence). The source material was naive CD4+ T cells from PBMCs. Subset here: CD45RA+ positively selected. The gene calls are TRBV15 and TRBJ2-7; unclear D gene. The sequence was collected from a man aged 18 to 30 in good health. Some clones in this sample may be carry-over from other donors' samples. CDR3 sequence reads: CATSRGRADTSYEQYF. The DNA of the CDR3 is TGTGCCACCAGCAGGGGTCGGGCAGATACGTCCTACGAGCAGTACTTC.